Sequencing of this TCR beta chain was carried out in a study of cytomegalovirus exposure and HLA in healthy donors. Vbeta (60) and Jbeta (13) primers were used in the PCR. TCRdb's copy holds only in-frame clones and misses some; the assay was immunoSEQ multiplex PCR. The repertoire consists of around 79,000 clones, with around 70% occurring once and the leading ten covering about 16%. General study results and limits: Cytomegalovirus-associated status was assigned to around 160 TCR beta chains. Immune exposure information available was restricted to CMV serostatus.

A note on this clone: Its specificity is not known.

Trimming took off 6 bases at V and 0 bases at J, with 6 bases between the two ends. Per germline, CDR1 KGHSH and CDR2 LQKENI. The CDR3 has 12 amino acids. This TCR was recovered from a woman aged 40 to 49 in good health and CMV-seropositive. Sequencing used PBMCs. The gene calls are TRBV18 and TRBJ2-7; no clear D. The CDR3 DNA reads TGTGCCAGCTCCCCTAACTCCTACGAGCAGTACTTC. Its translation: CASSPNSYEQYF.